This T cell receptor beta chain was sequenced in a study of T cell responses to AZD1222 COVID-19 vaccine. This CDR3 is built from 11 residues. Between the trimmed V and J ends, which lost 5 bases and 11 bases, there was a span of 12 bases. CDR1 is SGHTA, CDR2 FQGNSA, per germline. Here immunoSEQ multiplex PCR was the method, and the copy in TCRdb shows in-frame clones only, minus some. Among about 82,000 clones, over 90% were seen once, and the ten largest hold around 5.2%. With respect to this clone: Its antigen is not known.

Study-wide results and caveats: Across the whole spike, CD4 TCRs peaked at regions 160-218 and 743-854. Scientists sampled the repertoires only once the peak T cell response had passed. Vaccination with two AZD1222 doses was followed by a rise in Spike-specific TCR breadth and depth. It should be noted that donors were predominantly white British and more often female, and clonal diversity was possibly underestimated.

This clonotype was obtained from an adult in good health. Sequenced material: peripheral blood, taken on day 0 of AZD1222 vaccination. The chain has TRBV7-2 and TRBJ1-1; D unresolved. CDR3 coding DNA: TGTGCCAGCAGCCAGAATTGGTGGGCTTTCTTT. It codes for CASSQNWWAFF.